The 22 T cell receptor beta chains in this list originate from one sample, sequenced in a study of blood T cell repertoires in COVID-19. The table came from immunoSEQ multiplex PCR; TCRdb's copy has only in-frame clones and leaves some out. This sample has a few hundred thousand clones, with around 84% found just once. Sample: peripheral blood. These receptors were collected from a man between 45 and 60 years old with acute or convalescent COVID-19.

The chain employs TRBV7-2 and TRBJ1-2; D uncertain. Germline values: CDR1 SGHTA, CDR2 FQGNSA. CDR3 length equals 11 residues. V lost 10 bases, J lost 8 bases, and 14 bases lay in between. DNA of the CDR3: TGTGCCACCGTCCCAGGCGAGGGCTACACCTTC. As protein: CATVPGEGYTF.

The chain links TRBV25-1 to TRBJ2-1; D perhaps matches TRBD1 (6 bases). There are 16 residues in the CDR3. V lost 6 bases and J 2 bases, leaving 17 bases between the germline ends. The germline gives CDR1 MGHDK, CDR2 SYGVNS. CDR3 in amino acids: CASRPRQALAYNEQFF. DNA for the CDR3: TGTGCCAGCAGACCCAGACAGGCTCTAGCCTACAATGAGCAGTTCTTC.

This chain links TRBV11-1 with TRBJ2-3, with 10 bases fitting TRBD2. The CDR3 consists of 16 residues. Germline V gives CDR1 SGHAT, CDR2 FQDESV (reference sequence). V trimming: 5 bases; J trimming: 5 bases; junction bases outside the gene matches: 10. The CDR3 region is CASSGGSGGAGDTQYF. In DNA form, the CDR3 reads TGTGCCAGCAGCGGAGGGAGCGGGGGGGCCGGAGATACGCAGTATTTT.

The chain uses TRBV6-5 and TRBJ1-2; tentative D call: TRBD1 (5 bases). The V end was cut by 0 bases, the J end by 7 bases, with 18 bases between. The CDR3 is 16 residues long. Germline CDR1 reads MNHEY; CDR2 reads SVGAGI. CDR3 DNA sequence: TGTGCCAGCAGTTACTCGAGCGGGGCGGGGGATTTTGGCTACACCTTC. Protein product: CASSYSSGAGDFGYTF.

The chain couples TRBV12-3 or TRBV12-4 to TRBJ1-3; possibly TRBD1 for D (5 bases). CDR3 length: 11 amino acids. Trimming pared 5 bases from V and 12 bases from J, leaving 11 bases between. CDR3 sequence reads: CASSTGLFIYF. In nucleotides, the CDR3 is TGTGCCAGCAGTACGGGACTATTCATATATTTT.

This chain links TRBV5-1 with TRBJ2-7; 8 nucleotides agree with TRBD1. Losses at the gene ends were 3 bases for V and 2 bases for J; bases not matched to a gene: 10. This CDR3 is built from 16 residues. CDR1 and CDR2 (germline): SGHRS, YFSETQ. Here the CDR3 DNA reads TGCGCCAGCAGCTCGCGAACCGGGACAGGACCCTACGAGCAGTACTTC. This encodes CASSSRTGTGPYEQYF.

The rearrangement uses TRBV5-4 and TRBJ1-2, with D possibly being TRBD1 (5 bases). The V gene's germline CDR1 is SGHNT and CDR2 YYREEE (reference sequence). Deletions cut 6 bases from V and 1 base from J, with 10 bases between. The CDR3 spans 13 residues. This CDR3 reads CASTTQGNYGYTF. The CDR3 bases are TGTGCCAGCACCACCCAGGGTAACTATGGCTACACCTTC.

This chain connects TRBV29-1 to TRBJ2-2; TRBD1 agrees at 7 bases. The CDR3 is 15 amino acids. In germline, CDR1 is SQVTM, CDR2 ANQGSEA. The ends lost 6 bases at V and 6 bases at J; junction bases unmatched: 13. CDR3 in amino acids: CSVDRTGDLSGELFF. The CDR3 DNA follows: TGCAGCGTCGACAGAACAGGGGATCTATCCGGGGAGCTGTTTTTT.

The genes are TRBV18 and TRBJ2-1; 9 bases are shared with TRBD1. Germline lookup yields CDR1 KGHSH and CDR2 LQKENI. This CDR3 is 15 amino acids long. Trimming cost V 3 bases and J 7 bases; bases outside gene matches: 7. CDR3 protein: CASSPTQGARNEQFF. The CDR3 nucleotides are TGTGCCAGCTCACCTACACAGGGGGCTCGGAATGAGCAGTTCTTC. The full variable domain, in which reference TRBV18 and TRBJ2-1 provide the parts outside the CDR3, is NAGVMQNPRHLVRRRGQEARLRCSPMKGHSHVYWYRQLPEEGLKFMVYLQKENIIDESGMPKERFSAEFPKEGPSILRIQQVVRGDSAAYFCASSPTQGARNEQFFGPGTRLTVL.

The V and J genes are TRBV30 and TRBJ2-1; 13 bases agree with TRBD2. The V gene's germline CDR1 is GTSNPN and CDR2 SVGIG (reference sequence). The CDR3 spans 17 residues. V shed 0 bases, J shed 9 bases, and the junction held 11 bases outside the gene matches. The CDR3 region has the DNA TGTGCCTGGAGTGTTGGCCAAACTAGCGGGGGGGTGGTTGAGCAGTTCTTC. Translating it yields CAWSVGQTSGGVVEQFF.

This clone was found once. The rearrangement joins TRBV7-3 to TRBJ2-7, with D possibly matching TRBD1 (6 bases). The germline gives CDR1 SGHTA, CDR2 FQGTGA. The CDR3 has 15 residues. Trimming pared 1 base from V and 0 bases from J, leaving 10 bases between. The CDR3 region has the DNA TGTGCCAGCAGCTTAAGAAGGGGGAGCTCCTACGAGCAGTACTTC. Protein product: CASSLRRGSSYEQYF.

The CDR3 loop reads CASRAGLTVQETQYF. CDR3 nucleotides: TGTGCCAGCAGGGCAGGGCTAACGGTTCAAGAGACCCAGTACTTC. The chain combines TRBV2 with TRBJ2-5; possibly TRBD1 for D (5 bases). There are 15 residues in the CDR3. V lost 6 bases and J 2 bases, leaving 16 bases between the germline ends. From germline, CDR1 is SNHLY and CDR2 FYNNEI. The full variable domain, its missing parts supplied by reference TRBV2 and TRBJ2-5, is EPEVTQTPSHQVTQMGQEVILRCVPISNHLYFYWYRQILGQKVEFLVSFYNNEISEKSEIFDDQFSVERPDGSNFTLKIRSTKLEDSAMYFCASRAGLTVQETQYFGPGTRLLVL.

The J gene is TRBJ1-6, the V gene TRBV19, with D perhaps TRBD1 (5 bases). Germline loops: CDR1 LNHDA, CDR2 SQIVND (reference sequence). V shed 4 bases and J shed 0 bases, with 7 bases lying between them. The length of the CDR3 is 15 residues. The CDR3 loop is CASSRQSSYNSPLHF. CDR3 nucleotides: TGTGCCAGTAGTAGACAGAGCTCCTATAATTCACCCCTCCACTTT.

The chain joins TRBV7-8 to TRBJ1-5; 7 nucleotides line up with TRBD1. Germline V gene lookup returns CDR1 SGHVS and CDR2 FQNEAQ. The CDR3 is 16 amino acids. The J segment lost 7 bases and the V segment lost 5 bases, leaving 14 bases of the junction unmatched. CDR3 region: CASSRTNRGLGQPQHF. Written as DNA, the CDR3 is TGTGCCAGCAGCCGCACTAACAGGGGTTTGGGGCAGCCCCAGCATTTT.

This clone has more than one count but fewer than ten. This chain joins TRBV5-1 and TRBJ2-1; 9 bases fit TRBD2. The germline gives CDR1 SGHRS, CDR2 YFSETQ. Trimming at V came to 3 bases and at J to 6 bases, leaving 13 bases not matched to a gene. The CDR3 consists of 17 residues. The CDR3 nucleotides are TGCGCCAGCAGCTCATCCCCCACCGGGACTAGCTTCAATGAGCAGTTCTTC. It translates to CASSSSPTGTSFNEQFF.

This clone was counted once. The CDR3 DNA is TGTGCCAGCACTCGAGCGGGAACTAGCACAGATACGCAGTATTTT. Amino acids: CASTRAGTSTDTQYF. The chain employs TRBV27 and TRBJ2-3; TRBD2 aligns across 7 bases. CDR3 length: 15 amino acids. V was clipped by 7 bases and J by 0 bases; unmatched bases: 7. CDR1 and CDR2 (germline): MNHEY, SMNVEV (reference sequence).

The CDR3 spells CSASRGTVYLRDTEAFF. The CDR3 DNA sequence: TGCAGTGCTAGTCGGGGGACAGTATACTTAAGGGACACTGAAGCTTTCTTT. The V gene is TRBV20-1, the J gene TRBJ1-1, with 7 bases that match TRBD1. The germline V gene has CDR1 DFQATT and CDR2 SNEGSKA (reference sequence). Germline trimming cut 3 bases from V and 3 bases from J; bases unmatched to any gene: 16. This CDR3 spans 17 amino acids.

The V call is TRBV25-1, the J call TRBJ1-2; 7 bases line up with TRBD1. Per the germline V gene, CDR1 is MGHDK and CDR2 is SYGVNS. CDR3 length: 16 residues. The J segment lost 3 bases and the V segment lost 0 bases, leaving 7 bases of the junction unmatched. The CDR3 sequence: CASSEYYRQGDYGYTF. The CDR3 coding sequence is TGTGCCAGCAGTGAATACTATCGCCAGGGGGACTATGGCTACACCTTC.

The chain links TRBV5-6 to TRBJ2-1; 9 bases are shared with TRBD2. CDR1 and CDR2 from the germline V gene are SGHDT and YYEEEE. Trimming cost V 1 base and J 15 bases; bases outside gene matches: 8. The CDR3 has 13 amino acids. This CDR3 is CASSLRSGGSPFF. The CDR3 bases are TGTGCCAGCAGCTTGAGGAGCGGGGGGAGTCCGTTCTTC.

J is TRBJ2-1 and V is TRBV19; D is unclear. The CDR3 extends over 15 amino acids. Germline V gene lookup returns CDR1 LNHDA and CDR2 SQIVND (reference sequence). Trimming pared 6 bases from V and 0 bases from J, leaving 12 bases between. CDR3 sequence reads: CASSLSHPSYNEQFF. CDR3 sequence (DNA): TGTGCCAGTAGCCTTAGTCACCCCTCCTACAATGAGCAGTTCTTC.

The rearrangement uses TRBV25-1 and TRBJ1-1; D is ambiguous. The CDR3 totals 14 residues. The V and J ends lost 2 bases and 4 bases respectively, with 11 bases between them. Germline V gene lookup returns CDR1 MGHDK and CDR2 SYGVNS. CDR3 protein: CASSEPGVVTEAFF. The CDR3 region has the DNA TGTGCCAGCAGTGAACCCGGGGTGGTCACTGAAGCTTTCTTT.

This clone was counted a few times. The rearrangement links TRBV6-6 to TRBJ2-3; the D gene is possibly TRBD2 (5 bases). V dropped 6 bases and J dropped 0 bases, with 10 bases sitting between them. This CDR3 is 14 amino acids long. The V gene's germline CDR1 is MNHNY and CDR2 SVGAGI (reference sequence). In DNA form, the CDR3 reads TGTGCCAGCAGCGACCGGGGTAGCACAGATACGCAGTATTTT. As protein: CASSDRGSTDTQYF.